These T cell receptor beta chains were read from a single sample in a study of CD4 T cells in relation to SARS-CoV-2 and coronaviruses. Profiling relied on immunoSEQ multiplex PCR, and the TCRdb table lists in-frame clones only, not all of them. Among about 25,000 clones listed, about 79% were seen once. The antigens of these receptors remain unknown. Material for sequencing was CD4+ T cells from PBMCs, cultured in vitro. Source of these receptors: a human donor in good health. Both conserved end residues are part of each CDR3. The D gene is left open where the match is weak. Clone size is not always given. Where it is, it says once, few, many or a class for expanded clones.

clone size,V gene,J gene,D gene,CDR3 DNA,CDR3 protein
-,TRBV29-1,TRBJ2-7,-,TGCAGCGTTGTGTATCAGGCCTTGTCCTACGAGCAGTACTTC,CSVVYQALSYEQYF
-,TRBV27,TRBJ1-3,-,TGTGCCAGCAGTTACGGCGTCTCTGGAAACACCATATATTTT,CASSYGVSGNTIYF
once,TRBV4-3,TRBJ2-7,TRBD1,TGCGCCAGCAGCCAATATGACAGGGGGCCTTACGAGCAGTACTTC,CASSQYDRGPYEQYF
few,TRBV7-3,TRBJ1-1,TRBD1,TGTGCCAGCAGCTTTTCGAGGACAGGACGGGCTTTCTTT,CASSFSRTGRAFF
-,TRBV10-1,TRBJ2-1,TRBD2,TGCGCCAGCAGTGTACACAGTAGCGGGGGCTACAATGAGCAGTTCTTC,CASSVHSSGGYNEQFF
-,TRBV7-9,TRBJ2-1,-,TGTGCCAGCAGCTTACTCTCGGGGAGCAATGAGCAGTTCTTC,CASSLLSGSNEQFF
once,TRBV9,TRBJ2-5,TRBD2,TGTGCCAGCAGCTCTGGGACTAGCGGGAGACGTTTGGGGCAAGAGACCCAGTACTTC,CASSSGTSGRRLGQETQYF
-,TRBV7-8,TRBJ1-5,-,TGTGCCAGCAGCTTAGGGAGGGGGGGCAATCAGCCCCAGCATTTT,CASSLGRGGNQPQHF
once,TRBV30,TRBJ1-1,-,TGTGCCTGGAGTGTGAGCCGGGGCGGTGAAGCTTTCTTT,CAWSVSRGGEAFF
-,TRBV5-1,TRBJ1-2,-,TGCGCCAGCAGCTTGGAGGGCAGATACTATGGCTACACCTTC,CASSLEGRYYGYTF
-,TRBV19,TRBJ2-1,-,TGTGCCAGTAGTATCGACAGTCATACCAGCAGATGGTTCTTC,CASSIDSHTSRWFF
-,TRBV19,TRBJ2-3,TRBD1,TGTGCCAGTAGTATAGGGCTTATGCGAGGGGGCCTTGACACAGATACGCAGTATTTT,CASSIGLMRGGLDTDTQYF
few,TRBV25-1,TRBJ2-3,-,TGTGCCAGCAGTGACCCTAGCAGCACAGATACGCAGTATTTT,CASSDPSSTDTQYF
-,TRBV11-1,TRBJ2-2,-,TGTGCCAGCAGCCCAGCGGCTAGCCGAGAAACCGGGGAGCTGTTTTTT,CASSPAASRETGELFF
-,TRBV6-5,TRBJ2-1,TRBD2,TGTGCCAGCAGACCACTAGCGGGAGGTATTGAGCAGTTCTTC,CASRPLAGGIEQFF
once,TRBV6-5,TRBJ1-4,-,TGTGCCAGCAGTTACGTCGCGGCTGAAAAACTGTTTTTT,CASSYVAAEKLFF
-,TRBV6-2/TRBV6-3,TRBJ2-7,-,TGTGCCAGCGGCCTAGGGGAATCGCCCTACTACGAGCAGTACTTC,CASGLGESPYYEQYF
-,TRBV3-1/TRBV3-2,TRBJ2-3,TRBD2,TGTGCCAGCAGCCAAGAAAGACTAGCGGGGGCAGATACGCAGTATTTT,CASSQERLAGADTQYF
-,TRBV19,TRBJ2-7,-,TGTGCCAGTAGTTCCCCACCGGTCTACGAGCAGTACTTC,CASSSPPVYEQYF
-,TRBV27,TRBJ1-5,-,TGTGCCAGCAGACTCCTAGGACTTAGGGGGTACAATCAGCCCCAGCATTTT,CASRLLGLRGYNQPQHF
-,TRBV3-1/TRBV3-2,TRBJ2-1,TRBD2,TGTGCCAGCAGCCAAGTAACCGGGGGGGCTGAGAATGAGCAGTTCTTC,CASSQVTGGAENEQFF
-,TRBV5-1,TRBJ2-2,-,TGCGCCAGCAGCATCCAGGGTAACACCGGGGAGCTGTTTTTT,CASSIQGNTGELFF
few,TRBV6-2/TRBV6-3,TRBJ1-4,-,TGTGCCAGCAGCCCGACCGGCGGCGGAAAACTGTTTTTT,CASSPTGGGKLFF
-,TRBV7-2,TRBJ2-7,-,TGTGCCAGCAGCTTGACTAGCTCCTACGAGCAGTACTTC,CASSLTSSYEQYF
-,TRBV5-1,TRBJ2-2,TRBD2,TGCGCCAGCAGCCCGACTCTGCGGGCTAGCGGGAGGAACACCGGGGAGCTGTTTTTT,CASSPTLRASGRNTGELFF
few,TRBV3-1/TRBV3-2,TRBJ1-6,TRBD1,TGTGCCAGCAGCCAGACACAGGGGGCGGACTCACCCCTCCACTTT,CASSQTQGADSPLHF
-,TRBV5-5,TRBJ2-2,TRBD2,TGTGCCAGCAGCTCTTTTTTCGGGACTAGCGGTACCGGGGAGCTGTTTTTT,CASSSFFGTSGTGELFF
-,TRBV7-3,TRBJ2-2,-,TGTGCCAGCAGCTTAACTACTGGGAGGTTCGGGGAGCTGTTTTTT,CASSLTTGRFGELFF
-,TRBV6-2/TRBV6-3,TRBJ1-3,-,TGTGCCAGCAGTGTACGAGGTTCAGGAAACACCATATATTTT,CASSVRGSGNTIYF
-,TRBV5-4,TRBJ2-5,TRBD2,TGTGCCAGCAGCCGGACTAGCGGGAGTGGAGAGACCCAGTACTTC,CASSRTSGSGETQYF
-,TRBV18,TRBJ1-2,-,TGTGCCAGCTCACCTGTGCGGGACAACTATGGCTACACCTTC,CASSPVRDNYGYTF
-,TRBV3-1/TRBV3-2,TRBJ2-3,TRBD2,TGTGCCAGCAGCCCCTCCGGGAGGACCACAGATACGCAGTATTTT,CASSPSGRTTDTQYF
-,TRBV7-2,TRBJ2-5,-,TGTGCCAGCAGCTTAGGGGGGAGTGGAGAGACCCAGTACTTC,CASSLGGSGETQYF
-,TRBV5-1,TRBJ2-2,TRBD2,TGCGCCAGCATGGGCGGGGGGATGAACACCGGGGAGCTGTTTTTT,CASMGGGMNTGELFF
-,TRBV5-5,TRBJ1-1,-,TGTGCCAGCAGCTTGGGATGGGGGGGTGCTGAAGCTTTCTTT,CASSLGWGGAEAFF